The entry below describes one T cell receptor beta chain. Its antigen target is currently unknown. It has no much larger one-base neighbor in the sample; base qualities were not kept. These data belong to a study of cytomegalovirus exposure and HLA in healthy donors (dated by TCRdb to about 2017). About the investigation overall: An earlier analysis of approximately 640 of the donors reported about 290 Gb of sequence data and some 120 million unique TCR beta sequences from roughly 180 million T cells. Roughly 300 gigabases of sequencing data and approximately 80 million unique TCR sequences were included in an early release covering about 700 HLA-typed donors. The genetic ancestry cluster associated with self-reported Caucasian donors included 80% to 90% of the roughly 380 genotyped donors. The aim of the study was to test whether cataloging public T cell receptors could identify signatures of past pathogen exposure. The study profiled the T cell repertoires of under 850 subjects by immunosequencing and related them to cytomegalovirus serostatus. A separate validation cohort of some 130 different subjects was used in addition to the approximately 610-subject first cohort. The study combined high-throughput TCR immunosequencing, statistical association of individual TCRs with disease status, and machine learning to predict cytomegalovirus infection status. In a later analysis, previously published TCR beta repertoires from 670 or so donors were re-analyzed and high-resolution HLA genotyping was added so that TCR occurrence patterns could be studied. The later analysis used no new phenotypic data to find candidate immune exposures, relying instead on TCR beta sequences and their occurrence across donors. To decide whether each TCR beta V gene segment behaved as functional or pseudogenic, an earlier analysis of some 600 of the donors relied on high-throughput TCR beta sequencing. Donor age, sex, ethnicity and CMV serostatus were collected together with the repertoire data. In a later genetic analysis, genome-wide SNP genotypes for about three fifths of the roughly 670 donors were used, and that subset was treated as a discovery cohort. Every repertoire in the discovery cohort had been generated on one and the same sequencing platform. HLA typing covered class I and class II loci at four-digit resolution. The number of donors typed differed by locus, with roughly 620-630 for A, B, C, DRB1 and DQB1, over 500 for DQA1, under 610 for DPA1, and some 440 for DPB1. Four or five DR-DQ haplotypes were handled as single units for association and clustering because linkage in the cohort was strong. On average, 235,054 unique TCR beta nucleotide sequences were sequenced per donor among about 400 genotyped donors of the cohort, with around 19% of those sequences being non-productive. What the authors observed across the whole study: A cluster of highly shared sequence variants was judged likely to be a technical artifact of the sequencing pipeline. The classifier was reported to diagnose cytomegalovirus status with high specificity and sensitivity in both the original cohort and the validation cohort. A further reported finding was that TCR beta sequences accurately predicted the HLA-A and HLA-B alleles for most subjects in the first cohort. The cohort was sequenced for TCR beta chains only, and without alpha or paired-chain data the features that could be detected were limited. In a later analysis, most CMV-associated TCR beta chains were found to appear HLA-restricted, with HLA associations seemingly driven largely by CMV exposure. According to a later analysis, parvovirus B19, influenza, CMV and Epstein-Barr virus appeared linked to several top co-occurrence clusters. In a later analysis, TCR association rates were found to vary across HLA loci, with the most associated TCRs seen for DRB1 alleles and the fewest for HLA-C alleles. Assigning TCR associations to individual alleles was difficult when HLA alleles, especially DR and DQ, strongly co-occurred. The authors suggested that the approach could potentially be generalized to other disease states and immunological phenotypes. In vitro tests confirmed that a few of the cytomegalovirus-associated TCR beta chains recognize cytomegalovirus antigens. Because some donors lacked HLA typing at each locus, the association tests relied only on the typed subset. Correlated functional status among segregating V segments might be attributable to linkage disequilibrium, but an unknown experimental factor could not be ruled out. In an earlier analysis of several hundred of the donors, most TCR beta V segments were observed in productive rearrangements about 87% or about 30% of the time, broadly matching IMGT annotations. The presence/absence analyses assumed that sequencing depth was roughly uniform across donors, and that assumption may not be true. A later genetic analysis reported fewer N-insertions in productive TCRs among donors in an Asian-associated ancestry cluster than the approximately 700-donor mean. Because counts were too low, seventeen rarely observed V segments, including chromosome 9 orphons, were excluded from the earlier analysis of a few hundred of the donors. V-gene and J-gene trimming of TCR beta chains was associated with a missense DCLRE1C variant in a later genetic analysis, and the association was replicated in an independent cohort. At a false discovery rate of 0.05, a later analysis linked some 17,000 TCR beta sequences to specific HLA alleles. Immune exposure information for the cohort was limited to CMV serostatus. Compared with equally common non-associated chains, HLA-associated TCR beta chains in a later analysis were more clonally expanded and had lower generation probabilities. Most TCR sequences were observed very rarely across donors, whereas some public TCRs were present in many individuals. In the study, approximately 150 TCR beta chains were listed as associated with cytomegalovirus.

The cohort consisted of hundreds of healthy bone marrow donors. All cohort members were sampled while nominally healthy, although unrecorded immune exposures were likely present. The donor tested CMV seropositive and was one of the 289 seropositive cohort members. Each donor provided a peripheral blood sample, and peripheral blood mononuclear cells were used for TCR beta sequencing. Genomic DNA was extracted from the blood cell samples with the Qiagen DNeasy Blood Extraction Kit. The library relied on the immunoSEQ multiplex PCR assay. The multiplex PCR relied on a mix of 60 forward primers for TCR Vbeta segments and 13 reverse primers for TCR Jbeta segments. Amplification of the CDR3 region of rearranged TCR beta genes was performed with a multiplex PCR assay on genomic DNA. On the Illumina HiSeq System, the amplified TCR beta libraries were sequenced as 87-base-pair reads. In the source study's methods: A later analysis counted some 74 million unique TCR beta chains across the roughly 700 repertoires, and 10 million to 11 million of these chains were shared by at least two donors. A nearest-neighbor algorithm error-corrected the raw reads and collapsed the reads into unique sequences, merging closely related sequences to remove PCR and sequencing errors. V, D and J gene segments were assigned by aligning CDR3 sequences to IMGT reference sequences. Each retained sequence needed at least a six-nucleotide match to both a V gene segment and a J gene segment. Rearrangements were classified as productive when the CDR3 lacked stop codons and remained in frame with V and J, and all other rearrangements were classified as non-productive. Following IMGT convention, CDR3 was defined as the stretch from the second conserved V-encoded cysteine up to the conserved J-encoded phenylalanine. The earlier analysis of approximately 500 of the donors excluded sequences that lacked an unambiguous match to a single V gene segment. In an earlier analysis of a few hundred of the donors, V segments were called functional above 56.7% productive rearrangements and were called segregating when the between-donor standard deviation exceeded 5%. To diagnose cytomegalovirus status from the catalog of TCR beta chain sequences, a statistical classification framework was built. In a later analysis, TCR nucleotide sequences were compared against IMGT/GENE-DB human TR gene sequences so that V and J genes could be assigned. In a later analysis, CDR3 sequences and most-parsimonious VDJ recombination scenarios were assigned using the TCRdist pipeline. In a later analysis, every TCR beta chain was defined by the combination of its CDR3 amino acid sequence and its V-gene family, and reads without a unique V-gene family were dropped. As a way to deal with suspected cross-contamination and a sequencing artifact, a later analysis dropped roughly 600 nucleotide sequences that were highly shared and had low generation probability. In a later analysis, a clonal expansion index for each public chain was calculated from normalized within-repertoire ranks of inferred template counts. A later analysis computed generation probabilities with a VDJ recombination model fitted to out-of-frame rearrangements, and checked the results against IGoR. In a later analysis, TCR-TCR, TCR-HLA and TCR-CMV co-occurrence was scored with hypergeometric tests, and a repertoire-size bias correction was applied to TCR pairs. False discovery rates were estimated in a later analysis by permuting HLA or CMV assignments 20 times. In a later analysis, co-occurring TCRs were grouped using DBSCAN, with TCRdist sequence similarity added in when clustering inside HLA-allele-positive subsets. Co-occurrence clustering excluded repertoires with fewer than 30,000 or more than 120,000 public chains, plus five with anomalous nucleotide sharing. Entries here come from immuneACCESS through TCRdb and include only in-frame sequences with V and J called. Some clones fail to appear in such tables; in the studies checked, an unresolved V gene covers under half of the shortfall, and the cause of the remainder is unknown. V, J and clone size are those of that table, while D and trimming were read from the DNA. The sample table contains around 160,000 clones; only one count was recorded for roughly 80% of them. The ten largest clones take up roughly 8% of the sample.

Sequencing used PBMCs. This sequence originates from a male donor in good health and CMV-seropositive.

The CDR3 protein is CASSPMNSQNTEAFF. At the DNA level, the sequence is TGTGCCAGCTCACCTATGAACAGCCAAAACACTGAAGCTTTCTTT. This chain is built from TRBV18 and TRBJ1-1; no D gene can be assigned with confidence. Reading the germline V gene gives CDR1 KGHSH and CDR2 LQKENI. V drops 3 bases and J drops 2 bases, leaving 13 bases in between. Counted from cysteine to phenylalanine, this CDR3 has 15 amino acids. The only DNA kept is the CDR3, 45 bases in frame from the first base.